The rows below give T cell receptor beta chains drawn from one sample of a study of blood T cell repertoires in COVID-19. Sequencing used immunoSEQ multiplex PCR; TCRdb keeps in-frame clones, though not all of them. This sample has roughly 240,000 clones, with roughly nine tenths found just once. What was sequenced was peripheral blood. These TCRs come from a young man with active or convalescent COVID-19. Each CDR3 is given without its conserved first and last residue. The order of the fields is V gene, CDR3 length, CDR3 protein.

>TRBV19|12
ASRVVGGPDTQY
>TRBV5-1|16
ASSIGTSGGTRVNTQY
>TRBV11-3|13
ASTQVGQGDYEQY
>TRBV2|13
ASGSGGASPRELF
>TRBV7-2|14
ASSLAGGANTGELF
>TRBV25-1|8
ASAGTDYT
>TRBV27|10
ASSFRTGEQY
>TRBV12-3/TRBV12-4|10
ASSLRGQPQH
>TRBV10-3|12
AISNTGIYYGYT
>TRBV9|14
ASRPGTDGMNTEAF